Below are 15 T cell receptor beta chains sequenced from a single sample in a study of cytomegalovirus exposure and HLA in healthy donors. Using immunoSEQ multiplex PCR, the repertoire was profiled, and TCRdb retains in-frame clones only, with some absent. The sample lists about 150,000 clones, 80% to 90% occurring once. Sequenced material: PBMCs. The receptors here all came from a woman aged 25-40 years in good health and CMV-seropositive.

This chain uses TRBV6-6 with TRBJ1-1; TRBD1 matches at 10 bases. Germline lookup yields CDR1 MNHNY and CDR2 SVGAGI (reference sequence). The CDR3 spans 14 residues. Trimming cost V 7 bases and J 5 bases; bases outside gene matches: 7. CDR3 bases: TGTGCCAGCACCGACAGGGGGCTGAGGACTGAAGCTTTCTTT. The encoded protein is CASTDRGLRTEAFF.

V usage is TRBV7-7 and J usage is TRBJ2-3, with D maybe TRBD1 (6 bases). The CDR3 length is 13 residues. CDR1 is SSHAT and CDR2 is FNYEAQ in the germline V gene (reference sequence). The CDR3 region is CASGTSHSDTQYF. The DNA for the CDR3 is TGTGCTAGTGGGACAAGTCATTCAGATACGCAGTATTTT.

The V gene is TRBV6-1, the J gene TRBJ2-7, with a tentative D call TRBD2 (5 bases). CDR3 length: 13 residues. The germline V and J ends were trimmed by 6 bases and 1 base, with 10 bases remaining between them. Per the germline V gene, CDR1 is MNHNS and CDR2 is SASEGT. The CDR3 here is CASRKGLSYEQYF. The CDR3 bases are TGTGCCAGCAGGAAAGGACTTTCCTACGAGCAGTACTTC.

As to this clone: One end of the junction fails to match germline, which may point to a read error. The chain recombines TRBV15 with TRBJ2-3; a possible D gene is TRBD1 (6 bases). CDR1 and CDR2 from the germline V gene are LNHNV and YYDKDF (reference sequence). The CDR3 spans 15 residues. CDR3 nucleotide sequence: TGTGCCATCAGCAGAGAGAGACAGGGCACAGATACGCAGTATTTT. It encodes CAISRERQGTDTQYF.

The J gene is TRBJ1-6, the V gene TRBV5-4; D is unresolved. Germline CDR1 and CDR2: SGHNT and YYREEE (reference sequence). Trimming stripped 0 bases from V and 7 bases from J, with 11 bases between. The CDR3 sequence is 15 residues long. In DNA form, the CDR3 reads TGTGCCAGCAGCTTGGTGGGAGGTTGGAATTCACCCCTCCACTTT. This codes for CASSLVGGWNSPLHF.

This CDR3 reads CASSLETAGGDTQYF. The CDR3 nucleotides read TGTGCCAGCAGCTTAGAAACAGCGGGGGGAGATACGCAGTATTTT. The rearrangement joins TRBV13 to TRBJ2-3; 9 bases map to TRBD2. The CDR3 is made up of 15 amino acids. With V trimmed by 1 base and J by 5 bases, 4 bases remained unmatched. Germline CDR1 PRHDT, CDR2 FYEKMQ (reference sequence).

The rearrangement uses TRBV4-1 and TRBJ1-2, with 8 bases aligning to TRBD1. Germline values: CDR1 MGHRA, CDR2 YSYEKL. Unmatched junction bases numbered 8, after V lost 0 bases and J lost 2 bases. The CDR3 sequence is 17 residues long. CDR3 amino acids: CASSQEGWDRSNYGYTF. DNA of the CDR3: TGCGCCAGCAGCCAAGAAGGTTGGGACAGGAGCAACTATGGCTACACCTTC.

The chain joins TRBV19 to TRBJ2-2; TRBD1 matches 12 bases. With 7 bases clipped from V and 4 bases from J, the junction kept 10 bases outside the gene matches. The CDR3 loop spans 17 amino acids. Germline CDR1 is LNHDA and CDR2 is SQIVND (reference sequence). CDR3 nucleotides: TGTGCCAGTACTTCAGGGGACAGGGGGCGGGTCACCGGGGAGCTGTTTTTT. This sequence encodes CASTSGDRGRVTGELFF.

This clone was seen only a few times. Other nucleotide sequences from this sample produce the same CDR3. The chain joins TRBV6-5 to TRBJ2-7, with 8 positions matching TRBD2. Germline CDR1 is MNHEY and CDR2 is SVGAGI. Trimming at V came to 0 bases and at J to 4 bases, leaving 2 bases not matched to a gene. The CDR3 contains 14 residues. The CDR3: CASSYSSGGYEQYF. The CDR3 DNA reads TGTGCCAGCAGTTACTCATCGGGGGGGTACGAGCAGTACTTC.

The V call is TRBV28, the J call TRBJ2-2; TRBD1 agrees at 8 bases. CDR1 is MDHEN, CDR2 SYDVKM, per germline. This CDR3 contains 14 residues. With V trimmed by 6 bases and J by 6 bases, 6 bases remained unmatched. The CDR3 region has the DNA TGTGCCAGCAGCACCTCAGGGGGCCCCGGGGAGCTGTTTTTT. The encoded protein is CASSTSGGPGELFF.

The chain carries TRBV4-1 and TRBJ1-2; D not resolved. V shed 1 base and J shed 8 bases, with 8 bases lying between them. The CDR3 runs 12 residues. Germline values: CDR1 MGHRA, CDR2 YSYEKL. CDR3 DNA sequence: TGCGCCAGCAGCCAAGGAGGGATCGGCTACACCTTC. It yields the protein CASSQGGIGYTF.

The chain recombines TRBV27 with TRBJ2-2; 8 nucleotides agree with TRBD1. Germline CDR1 MNHEY, CDR2 SMNVEV (reference sequence). Losses at the gene ends were 6 bases for V and 1 base for J; bases not matched to a gene: 4. The CDR3 is made up of 15 amino acids. The DNA for the CDR3 is TGTGCCAGCAGCGACGGGACAGGGAACACCGGGGAGCTGTTTTTT. Encoded protein: CASSDGTGNTGELFF.

The rearrangement joins TRBV2 to TRBJ2-1; TRBD1 is a possible D gene (6 bases). This CDR3 region has 16 residues. With 5 bases removed from V and 0 bases from J, the gap between germline ends came to 14 bases. Germline loops: CDR1 SNHLY, CDR2 FYNNEI. Written as DNA, the CDR3 is TGTGCCAGCAGTCGCTACAGGGCCCGCTCCTACAATGAGCAGTTCTTC. This sequence encodes CASSRYRARSYNEQFF.

The chain employs TRBV27 and TRBJ2-7; 12 positions agree with TRBD2. The CDR3 has 15 amino acids. With V trimmed by 6 bases and J by 1 base, 4 bases remained unmatched. The germline V gene encodes CDR1 MNHEY and CDR2 SMNVEV (reference sequence). In nucleotides, the CDR3 is TGTGCCAGCAGGCTAGCGGGAGGGTTTTCCTACGAGCAGTACTTC. This gives the protein CASRLAGGFSYEQYF.

CDR3 loop: CASSESRGGRDEQFF. As DNA, the CDR3 is TGCGCCAGCAGTGAGTCGAGGGGCGGGAGGGATGAGCAGTTCTTC. The rearrangement links TRBV10-2 to TRBJ2-1; TRBD2 aligns across 9 bases. The CDR3 length is 15 residues. Germline CDR1 WSHSY, CDR2 SAAADI. V trimming: 0 bases; J trimming: 8 bases; junction bases outside the gene matches: 5.